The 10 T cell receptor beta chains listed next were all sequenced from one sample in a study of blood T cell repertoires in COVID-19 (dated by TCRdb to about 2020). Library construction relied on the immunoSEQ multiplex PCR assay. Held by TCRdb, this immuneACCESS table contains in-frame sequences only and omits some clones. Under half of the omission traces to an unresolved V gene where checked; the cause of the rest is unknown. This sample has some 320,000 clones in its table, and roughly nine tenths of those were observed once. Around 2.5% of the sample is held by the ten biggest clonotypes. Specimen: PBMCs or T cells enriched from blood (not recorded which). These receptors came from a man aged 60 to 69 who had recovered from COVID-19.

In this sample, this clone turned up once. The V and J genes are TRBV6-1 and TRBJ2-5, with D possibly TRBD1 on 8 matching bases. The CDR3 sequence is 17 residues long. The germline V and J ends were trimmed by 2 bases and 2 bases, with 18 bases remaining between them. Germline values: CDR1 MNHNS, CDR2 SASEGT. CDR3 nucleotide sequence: TGTGCCAGCAGTGAACGGGGGGACAGGTTACGACAAGAGACCCAGTACTTC. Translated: CASSERGDRLRQETQYF.

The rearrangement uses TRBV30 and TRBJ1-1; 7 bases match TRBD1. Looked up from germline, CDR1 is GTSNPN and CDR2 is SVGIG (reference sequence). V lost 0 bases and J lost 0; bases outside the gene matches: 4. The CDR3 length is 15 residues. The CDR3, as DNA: TGTGCCTGGAGTGTACTGACAGGGATGAACACTGAAGCTTTCTTT. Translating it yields CAWSVLTGMNTEAFF.

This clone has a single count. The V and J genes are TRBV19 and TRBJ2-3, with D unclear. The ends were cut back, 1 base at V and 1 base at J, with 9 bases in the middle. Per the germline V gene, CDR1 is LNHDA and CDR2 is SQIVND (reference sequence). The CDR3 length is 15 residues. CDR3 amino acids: CASSIVREGTDTQYF. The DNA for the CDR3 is TGTGCCAGTAGTATAGTCCGAGAAGGCACAGATACGCAGTATTTT. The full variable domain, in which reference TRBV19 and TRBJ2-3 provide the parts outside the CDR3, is DGGITQSPKYLFRKEGQNVTLSCEQNLNHDAMYWYRQDPGQGLRLIYYSQIVNDFQKGDIAEGYSVSREKKESFPLTVTSAQKNPTAFYLCASSIVREGTDTQYFGPGTRLTVL.

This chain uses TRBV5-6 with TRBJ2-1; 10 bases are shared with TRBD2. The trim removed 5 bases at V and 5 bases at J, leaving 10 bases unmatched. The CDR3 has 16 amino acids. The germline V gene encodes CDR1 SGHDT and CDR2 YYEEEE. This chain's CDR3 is CASSLLALAGDNEQFF. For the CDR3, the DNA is TGTGCCAGCAGTCTTCTTGCGCTAGCGGGGGACAATGAGCAGTTCTTC.

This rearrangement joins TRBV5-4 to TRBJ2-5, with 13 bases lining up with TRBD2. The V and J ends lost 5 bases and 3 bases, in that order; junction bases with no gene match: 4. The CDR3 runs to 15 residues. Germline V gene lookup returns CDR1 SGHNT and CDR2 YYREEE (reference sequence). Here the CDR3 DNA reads TGTGCCAGCAGTAGGACTAGCGGGGGTAAAGAGACCCAGTACTTC. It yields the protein CASSRTSGGKETQYF.

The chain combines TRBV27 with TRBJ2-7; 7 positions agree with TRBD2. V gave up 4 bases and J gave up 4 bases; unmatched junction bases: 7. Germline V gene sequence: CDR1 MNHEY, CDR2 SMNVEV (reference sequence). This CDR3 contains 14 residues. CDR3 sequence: CASSSAGTIYEQYF. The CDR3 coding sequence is TGTGCCAGCAGTTCCGCCGGGACTATATACGAGCAGTACTTC.

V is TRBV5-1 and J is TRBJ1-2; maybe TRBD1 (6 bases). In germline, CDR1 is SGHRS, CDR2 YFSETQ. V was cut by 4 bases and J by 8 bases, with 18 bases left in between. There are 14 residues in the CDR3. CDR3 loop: CASSPDSAREGYTF. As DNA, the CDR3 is TGCGCCAGCAGCCCGGACAGCGCGAGAGAGGGCTACACCTTC. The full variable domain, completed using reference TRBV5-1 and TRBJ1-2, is KAGVTQTPRYLIKTRGQQVTLSCSPISGHRSVSWYQQTPGQGLQFLFEYFSETQRNKGNFPGRFSGRQFSNSRSEMNVSTLELGDSALYLCASSPDSAREGYTFGSGTRLTVV.

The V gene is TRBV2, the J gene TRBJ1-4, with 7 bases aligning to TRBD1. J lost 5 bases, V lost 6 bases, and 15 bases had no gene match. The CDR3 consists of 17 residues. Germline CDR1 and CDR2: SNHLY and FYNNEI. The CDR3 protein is CASRTGTDRKLNEKLFF. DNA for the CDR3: TGTGCCAGCAGAACCGGGACAGACCGTAAACTAAATGAAAAACTGTTTTTT.

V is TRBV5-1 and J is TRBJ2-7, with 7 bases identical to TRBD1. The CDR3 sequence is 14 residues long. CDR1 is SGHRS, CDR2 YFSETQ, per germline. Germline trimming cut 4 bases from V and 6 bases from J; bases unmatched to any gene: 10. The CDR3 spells CASSTGQEKSEQYF. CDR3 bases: TGCGCCAGCAGCACAGGACAGGAAAAAAGCGAGCAGTACTTC. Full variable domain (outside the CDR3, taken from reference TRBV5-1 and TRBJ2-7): KAGVTQTPRYLIKTRGQQVTLSCSPISGHRSVSWYQQTPGQGLQFLFEYFSETQRNKGNFPGRFSGRQFSNSRSEMNVSTLELGDSALYLCASSTGQEKSEQYFGPGTRLTVT.

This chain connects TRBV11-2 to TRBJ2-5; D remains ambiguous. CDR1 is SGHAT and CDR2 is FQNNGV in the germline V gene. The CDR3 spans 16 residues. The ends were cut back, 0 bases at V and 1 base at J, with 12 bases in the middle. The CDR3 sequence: CASSLDWLQIQETQYF. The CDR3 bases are TGTGCCAGCAGCTTAGATTGGCTCCAGATCCAAGAGACCCAGTACTTC.